This TCR beta chain stems from a study of cytomegalovirus exposure and HLA in healthy donors. Whole-study results and caveats: What a later analysis showed was that several of the most significant clusters appeared linked to common viral pathogens. Within the data, a cluster of highly shared sequence variants was likely a sequencing artifact. It was reported that TCR beta sequences correctly inferred the HLA-A and HLA-B alleles for most subjects.

The PCR contained 60 Vbeta and 13 Jbeta primers. Per the original methods: In a later analysis, 80 million or so unique TCR beta chains included roughly 11 million shared by two or more donors. Assay: immunoSEQ multiplex PCR; the TCRdb copy retains only in-frame clones and omits some. V and J calls and clone size are copied from that table; D and trimming were computed from the DNA. The sample yields about 110,000 clones, roughly four fifths seen once. A note on this clone: Antigen: not known.

The CDR3 runs 12 residues. The ends were cut back, 4 bases at V and 1 base at J, with 4 bases in the middle. Germline CDR1 and CDR2: KGHSH and LQKENI. This chain joins TRBV18 and TRBJ1-1; D not certain. This TCR came from a man aged 18 to 29 in good health and CMV-seronegative. Input material: PBMCs. The CDR3 DNA sequence: TGTGCCAGCTCACGAGAGAACACTGAAGCTTTCTTT. Translating gives CASSRENTEAFF.